Listed here are 26 T cell receptor beta chains from one sample, sequenced in a study of cytomegalovirus exposure and HLA in healthy donors. Amplification used 60 Vbeta primers and 13 Jbeta primers. TCRdb's table, derived via immunoSEQ multiplex PCR, lists solely in-frame clones and lacks some. The sample includes about 160,000 clones, around four fifths of them seen just once. Sequencing used PBMCs. The receptors shown here come from a female donor in good health and CMV-seronegative.

The chain combines TRBV19 with TRBJ1-5; 7 bases map to TRBD1. Trimming cost V 9 bases and J 1 base; bases outside gene matches: 12. The CDR3 contains 16 residues. CDR1 LNHDA and CDR2 SQIVND come from the germline V gene (reference sequence). CDR3 protein: CASHTSGGVSNQPQHF. Here the CDR3 DNA reads TGTGCCAGCCACACCTCAGGGGGTGTAAGCAATCAGCCCCAGCATTTT.

J is TRBJ2-7 and V is TRBV18, with 8 bases that match TRBD1. CDR3 length equals 15 residues. With V trimmed by 3 bases and J by 4 bases, 8 bases remained unmatched. Germline CDR1 KGHSH, CDR2 LQKENI. CDR3 residues: CASSPGQGRRYEQYF. CDR3 sequence (DNA): TGTGCCAGCTCACCCGGACAGGGACGTAGGTACGAGCAGTACTTC.

The rearrangement links TRBV19 to TRBJ1-1; 10 positions agree with TRBD1. Germline CDR1 reads LNHDA; CDR2 reads SQIVND (reference sequence). CDR3 length: 16 amino acids. With 5 bases clipped from V and 0 bases from J, the junction kept 6 bases outside the gene matches. CDR3 DNA: TGTGCCAGTAGTCCCAGACAGGGGGCCCTGAACACTGAAGCTTTCTTT. It is translated as CASSPRQGALNTEAFF. Together with reference TRBV19 and TRBJ1-1, the CDR3 gives the full variable domain: DGGITQSPKYLFRKEGQNVTLSCEQNLNHDAMYWYRQDPGQGLRLIYYSQIVNDFQKGDIAEGYSVSREKKESFPLTVTSAQKNPTAFYLCASSPRQGALNTEAFFGQGTRLTVV.

The chain employs TRBV7-3 and TRBJ1-1, with a tentative D call TRBD1 (5 bases). Looked up from germline, CDR1 is SGHTA and CDR2 is FQGTGA. Trimming pared 5 bases from V and 4 bases from J, leaving 14 bases between. This CDR3 has 14 residues. The CDR3 loop reads CASSLSPGPTEAFF. The CDR3 coding sequence is TGTGCCAGCAGCCTAAGCCCAGGGCCCACTGAAGCTTTCTTT.

The V call is TRBV5-1, the J call TRBJ1-2, with 8 bases matching TRBD1. The V segment lost 1 base and the J segment 4 bases; nucleotides outside the gene matches: 6. CDR1 is SGHRS and CDR2 is YFSETQ in the germline V gene. There are 15 residues in the CDR3. The CDR3 bases are TGCGCCAGCAGCTTGACCAGCGACAGGGGCTATGGCTACACCTTC. Its protein product is CASSLTSDRGYGYTF.

This clone was seen just once. J is TRBJ2-7 and V is TRBV21-1; the listed D gene, TRBD2, was not tested against the DNA. TRBV21-1 is a pseudogene locus. The CDR3 spans 17 residues. Here the CDR3 DNA reads TGTGCCAGCAGCAAACCGGGGGGACTAGCGGGATCCTACGAGCAGTACTTC. Encoded protein: CASSKPGGLAGSYEQYF.

The chain employs TRBV2 and TRBJ2-2, with D unclear. V was cut by 4 bases and J by 4 bases, with 13 bases left in between. Germline CDR1 is SNHLY and CDR2 is FYNNEI. The CDR3 length is 15 residues. The CDR3 region is CASSVDRVGTGELFF. The CDR3 DNA reads as TGTGCCAGCAGTGTTGACCGGGTGGGCACCGGGGAGCTGTTTTTT.

This chain uses TRBV6-1 with TRBJ2-3; possible D gene TRBD1, 6 bases. With 9 bases removed from V and 2 bases from J, the gap between germline ends came to 15 bases. This CDR3 spans 14 amino acids. The V gene's germline CDR1 is MNHNS and CDR2 SASEGT. This CDR3 is CASKDSFYTDTQYF. The CDR3, as DNA: TGTGCCAGTAAGGACAGCTTTTACACAGATACGCAGTATTTT.

The CDR3: CASSRGTGNTEAFF. The CDR3 region has the DNA TGCGCCAGCAGCCGAGGGACAGGGAACACTGAAGCTTTCTTT. V is TRBV5-1 and J is TRBJ1-1; the match to TRBD1 covers 8 bases. Trimming removed 4 bases from V and 1 base from J; junction bases left unmatched: 3. The CDR3 has 14 residues. Germline CDR1 is SGHRS and CDR2 is YFSETQ.

This clone has just a few counts. This rearrangement joins TRBV5-1 to TRBJ1-4; TRBD1 matches at 11 bases. Germline values: CDR1 SGHRS, CDR2 YFSETQ. V lost 0 bases and J lost 3; bases outside the gene matches: 1. This CDR3 has 16 residues. As DNA, the CDR3 is TGCGCCAGCAGCTTGGAGGGACAGGGGGCTAATGAAAAACTGTTTTTT. This translates into CASSLEGQGANEKLFF.

This clone was found a few times. The rearrangement uses TRBV18 and TRBJ2-7, with a possible D match to TRBD1 (5 bases). Germline CDR1 KGHSH, CDR2 LQKENI. Trimming pared 1 base from V and 7 bases from J, leaving 17 bases between. CDR3 length equals 15 residues. In DNA form, the CDR3 reads TGTGCCAGCTCACCACTCAGGGAAGGGGTAAGAGAGCAGTACTTC. This encodes CASSPLREGVREQYF.

Remarks on this clone: Other DNA sequences in this sample translate to the same CDR3. J is TRBJ2-1 and V is TRBV7-7; 12 positions match TRBD2. V shed 4 bases, J shed 2 bases, and the junction held 0 bases outside the gene matches. In germline, CDR1 is SSHAT, CDR2 FNYEAQ (reference sequence). The CDR3 spans 15 residues. The CDR3 DNA is TGTGCCAGCAGCTCTAGCGGGGGGGCCTACAATGAGCAGTTCTTC. Protein product: CASSSSGGAYNEQFF.

The V and J genes are TRBV5-1 and TRBJ1-1, with 8 bases identical to TRBD1. CDR1 is SGHRS and CDR2 is YFSETQ in the germline V gene. The trim removed 5 bases at V and 4 bases at J, leaving 7 bases unmatched. The CDR3 is 14 residues long. Written as DNA, the CDR3 is TGCGCCAGCAGGGAATTGACAGGGGTCACTGAAGCTTTCTTT. Translating it yields CASRELTGVTEAFF.

In its sample, this clone was seen a few times. The chain links TRBV29-1 to TRBJ2-5; TRBD2 matches at 14 bases. Germline CDR1 is SQVTM and CDR2 is ANQGSEA. J lost 2 bases, V lost 4 bases, and 0 bases had no gene match. The CDR3 consists of 14 residues. CDR3 region: CSVGLAGGQETQYF. The CDR3 nucleotides read TGCAGCGTTGGACTAGCGGGGGGGCAAGAGACCCAGTACTTC.

The V gene is TRBV7-9, the J gene TRBJ2-1, with 9 bases matching TRBD1. V lost 8 bases to trimming and J lost 9 bases; unmatched junction nucleotides: 8. The CDR3 is made up of 13 amino acids. The germline V gene encodes CDR1 SEHNR and CDR2 FQNEAQ (reference sequence). The CDR3 reads CASLGQGFGEQFF. DNA for the CDR3: TGTGCCAGCCTAGGACAGGGGTTCGGTGAGCAGTTCTTC.

The gene calls are TRBV30 and TRBJ1-2; TRBD1 agrees at 7 bases. V was clipped by 4 bases and J by 5 bases; unmatched bases: 10. This CDR3 spans 14 amino acids. From germline, CDR1 is GTSNPN and CDR2 SVGIG (reference sequence). CDR3 loop: CAWTGAGQYYGYTF. The CDR3 DNA reads as TGTGCCTGGACCGGCGCGGGACAGTATTATGGCTACACCTTC. Full variable domain (missing parts from reference TRBV30 and TRBJ1-2): SQTIHQWPATLVQPVGSPLSLECTVEGTSNPNLYWYRQAAGRGLQLLFYSVGIGQISSEVPQNLSASRPQDRQFILSSKKLLLSDSGFYLCAWTGAGQYYGYTFGSGTRLTVV.

The chain recombines TRBV19 with TRBJ1-2, with D unclear. The germline V gene has CDR1 LNHDA and CDR2 SQIVND (reference sequence). The CDR3 runs 12 residues. Trimming took 5 bases from V and 4 from J, leaving 8 bases between them. The CDR3 loop is CASSETGYGYTF. The CDR3 region has the DNA TGTGCCAGTAGTGAGACTGGCTATGGCTACACCTTC. Looking up the rest from reference TRBV19 and TRBJ1-2 gives the full variable domain: DGGITQSPKYLFRKEGQNVTLSCEQNLNHDAMYWYRQDPGQGLRLIYYSQIVNDFQKGDIAEGYSVSREKKESFPLTVTSAQKNPTAFYLCASSETGYGYTFGSGTRLTVV.

This sequence joins TRBV7-8 and TRBJ1-5; TRBD1 might be the D (5 bases). Germline loops: CDR1 SGHVS, CDR2 FQNEAQ. The CDR3 is 16 residues long. The V end lost 8 bases, the J end lost 5 bases, and 22 bases lay between the germline ends. The CDR3 coding sequence is TGTGCCAGCGGAAAGTTGGGGGGGGTGGAAGATCAGCCCCAGCATTTT. Protein product: CASGKLGGVEDQPQHF.

The chain carries TRBV4-1 and TRBJ2-7; 7 nucleotides agree with TRBD2. The CDR3 loop spans 15 amino acids. With V trimmed by 4 bases and J by 2 bases, 8 bases remained unmatched. Germline lookup yields CDR1 MGHRA and CDR2 YSYEKL. CDR3 loop: CASSLLTGRPYEQYF. In DNA, the CDR3 is TGCGCCAGCAGCCTACTAACCGGGAGGCCCTACGAGCAGTACTTC.

The rearrangement links TRBV5-4 to TRBJ1-3; D is perhaps TRBD1 (5 bases). CDR1 SGHNT and CDR2 YYREEE come from the germline V gene (reference sequence). V was cut by 3 bases and J by 0 bases, with 10 bases left in between. This CDR3 spans 15 amino acids. CDR3 DNA sequence: TGTGCCAGCAGCTCCCGACAGACCTCTGGAAACACCATATATTTT. Its translation is CASSSRQTSGNTIYF.

The chain has TRBV6-6 and TRBJ2-7, with TRBD1 as a possible D gene (6 bases). Germline V lookup: CDR1 MNHNY, CDR2 SVGAGI (reference sequence). This CDR3 is 12 amino acids long. The ends were cut back, 6 bases at V and 6 bases at J, with 12 bases in the middle. The CDR3: CASRSGTSEQYF. The CDR3, as DNA: TGTGCCAGCAGATCCGGGACAAGCGAGCAGTACTTC.

The genes are TRBV5-1 and TRBJ2-1; TRBD1 might be the D (5 bases). The germline CDR1 and CDR2 sequences are SGHRS and YFSETQ. The CDR3 totals 15 residues. V lost 0 bases to trimming and J lost 5 bases, with 12 bases between them. The CDR3: CASSLGQRTNNEQFF. In DNA form, the CDR3 reads TGCGCCAGCAGCTTGGGACAGAGAACTAACAATGAGCAGTTCTTC.

This clone was observed once. The rearrangement uses TRBV28 and TRBJ1-1, with 8 bases fitting TRBD1. Germline CDR1 is MDHEN and CDR2 is SYDVKM. This CDR3 spans 16 amino acids. J gave up 1 base and V 4 bases, and 8 bases lay outside the gene matches. The chain's CDR3 is CASSSHSDRANTEAFF. CDR3 nucleotide sequence: TGTGCCAGCAGTTCGCACTCGGACAGGGCGAACACTGAAGCTTTCTTT.

J is TRBJ2-3 and V is TRBV30; 10 positions match TRBD2. CDR1 is GTSNPN, CDR2 SVGIG, per germline (reference sequence). The ends lost 0 bases at V and 0 bases at J; junction bases unmatched: 21. The CDR3 sequence is 22 residues long. CDR3 sequence: CAWSVTSLLGTSEVTSTDTQYF. As DNA, the CDR3 is TGTGCCTGGAGTGTGACCTCGTTGCTAGGGACTAGCGAGGTGACTAGCACAGATACGCAGTATTTT.

The chain recombines TRBV19 with TRBJ2-4; D not resolved. Germline assignment: CDR1 LNHDA and CDR2 SQIVND (reference sequence). This CDR3 is built from 13 residues. Trimming took 6 bases from V and 0 from J, leaving 6 bases between them. The DNA for the CDR3 is TGTGCCAGTAGCCCACTAGCCAAAAACATTCAGTACTTC. Amino acid sequence: CASSPLAKNIQYF. Full variable domain (remainder filled in from reference TRBV19 and TRBJ2-4): DGGITQSPKYLFRKEGQNVTLSCEQNLNHDAMYWYRQDPGQGLRLIYYSQIVNDFQKGDIAEGYSVSREKKESFPLTVTSAQKNPTAFYLCASSPLAKNIQYFGAGTRLSVL.

This chain joins TRBV30 and TRBJ2-1; 7 bases match TRBD1. V was pared by 2 bases and J by 1 base, with 2 bases of the junction left unmatched. Germline values: CDR1 GTSNPN, CDR2 SVGIG (reference sequence). The CDR3 has 14 residues. CDR3 protein: CAWSPGQSYNEQFF. CDR3 nucleotides: TGTGCCTGGAGTCCGGGACAGTCCTACAATGAGCAGTTCTTC.